This T cell receptor (beta chain) was sequenced during a study of cytomegalovirus exposure and HLA in healthy donors. Notes on the study in general: Cytomegalovirus-associated TCR beta chains were listed, numbering 164.

Donors showed nominal health when sampled, although they likely had unrecorded immune exposures. The table lists this clone with a few counts. The antigen remains unidentified. Germline V CDR1 and CDR2: SNHLY, FYNNEI. V was cut by 1 base and J by 9 bases, with 7 bases left in between. This CDR3 contains 12 residues. A multiplex PCR was run with 60 Vbeta primers and 13 Jbeta primers. Sequenced by immunoSEQ multiplex PCR; TCRdb stores in-frame clones only, minus some. The sample has around 110,000 clones; more than 60% are singletons. The sequencing input was PBMCs. This TCR was recovered from a man younger than 35 in good health and CMV-seronegative. The chain joins TRBV2 to TRBJ1-5; D unresolved. CDR3 nucleotides: TGTGCCAGCAGTGAAGATAGTCCGCCCCAGCATTTT. Translation gives CASSEDSPPQHF.